This T cell receptor (beta chain) was recovered during a study of shared clonotypes between healthy human individuals. A note on this clone: The target antigen is unknown.

Genomic DNA from each subset was divided evenly over several immunoSEQ plates. Repertoires were generated with immunoSEQ multiplex PCR, while TCRdb's copy carries only in-frame clones and drops some. The sample consists of 600,000 to 800,000 clones, about two thirds of them appearing once. Germline values: CDR1 SGHTA, CDR2 FQGTGA. The CDR3 is 16 amino acids. The ends were cut back, 5 bases at V and 2 bases at J, with 13 bases in the middle. Regarding the study as a whole: Against clonotypes common to all four donors, non-shared ones had lower generation probabilities.

The chain is built from TRBV7-3 and TRBJ2-6; D is uncertain. The specimen was memory CD4+ T cells sorted from blood. Subset denoted: CD45RA-negative fraction. The TCR comes from a woman between 25 and 40 years old in good health. The CDR3 nucleotides are TGTGCCAGCAGCCCCGCTCCCCCCCCTGGGGCCAACGTCCTGACTTTC. It codes for CASSPAPPPGANVLTF.